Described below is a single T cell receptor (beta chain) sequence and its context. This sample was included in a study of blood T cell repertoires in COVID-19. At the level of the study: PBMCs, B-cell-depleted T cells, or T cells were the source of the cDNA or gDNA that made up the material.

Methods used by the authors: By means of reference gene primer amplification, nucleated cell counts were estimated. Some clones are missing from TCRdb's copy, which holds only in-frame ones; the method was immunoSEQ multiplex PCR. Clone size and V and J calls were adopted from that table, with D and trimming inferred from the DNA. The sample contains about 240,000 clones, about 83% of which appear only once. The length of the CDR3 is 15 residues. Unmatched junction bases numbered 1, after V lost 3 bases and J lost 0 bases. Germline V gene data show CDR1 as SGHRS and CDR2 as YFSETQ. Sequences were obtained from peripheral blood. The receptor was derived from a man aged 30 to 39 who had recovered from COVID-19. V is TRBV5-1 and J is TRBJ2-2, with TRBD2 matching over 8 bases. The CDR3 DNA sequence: TGCGCCAGCAGCTCGGGGGGGACGAACACCGGGGAGCTGTTTTTT. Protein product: CASSSGGTNTGELFF. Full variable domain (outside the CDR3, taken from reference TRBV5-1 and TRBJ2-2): KAGVTQTPRYLIKTRGQQVTLSCSPISGHRSVSWYQQTPGQGLQFLFEYFSETQRNKGNFPGRFSGRQFSNSRSEMNVSTLELGDSALYLCASSSGGTNTGELFFGEGSRLTVL.